This record concerns one T cell receptor (beta chain) sequence. The sample comes from a study of blood T cell repertoires in COVID-19. For the study at large: Samples taken during acute and convalescent COVID-19 were collected in the United States, Italy and Spain. Nucleic acid was either cDNA or gDNA, and it came from T cells, B-cell-depleted T cells, or PBMCs.

Germline V CDR1 and CDR2: MDHEN, SYDVKM. The CDR3 sequence is 15 residues long. J was trimmed by 5 bases and V by 5 bases; bases with no gene match: 6. Patients at the Seattle site were enrolled during active infection and followed longitudinally. Original data processing: Quantification of nucleated cells was approximated via reference gene primer amplification. Generated by immunoSEQ multiplex PCR, the TCRdb table keeps only in-frame clones and is missing some. V, J and clone size derive from that table, while D and trimming were established from the DNA sequence. The data hold fewer than 300,000 clones, with about 85% observed a single time.

The V call is TRBV28, the J call TRBJ1-5, with 10 bases aligning to TRBD1. This receptor was taken from a human donor with COVID-19, enrolled during active disease. The donor label of this sample is uncertain. Source material: peripheral blood. CDR3 DNA sequence: TGTGCCAGCAGTGGCTCCGGGACAGGGGATCAGCCCCAGCATTTT. Protein product: CASSGSGTGDQPQHF.